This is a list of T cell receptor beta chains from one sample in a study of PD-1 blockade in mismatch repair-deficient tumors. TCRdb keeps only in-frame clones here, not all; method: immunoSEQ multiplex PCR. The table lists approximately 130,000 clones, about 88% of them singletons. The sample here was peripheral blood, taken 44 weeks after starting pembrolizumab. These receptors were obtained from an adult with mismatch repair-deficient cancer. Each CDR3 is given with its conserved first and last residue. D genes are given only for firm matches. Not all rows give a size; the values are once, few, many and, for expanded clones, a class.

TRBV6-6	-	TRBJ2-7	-	CASSYSGGRGEQYF	TGTGCCAGCAGTTACTCTGGGGGTCGGGGTGAGCAGTACTTC
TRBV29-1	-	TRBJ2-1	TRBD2	CSVEGLAGGSYNEQFF	TGCAGCGTTGAAGGGCTAGCGGGAGGCTCCTACAATGAGCAGTTCTTC
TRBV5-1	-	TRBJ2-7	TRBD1	CASSYGTGEGEQYF	TGCGCCAGCAGCTACGGGACAGGGGAAGGCGAGCAGTACTTC
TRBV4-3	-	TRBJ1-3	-	CASSQQRGSGNTIYF	TGCGCCAGCAGCCAGCAGAGGGGTTCTGGAAACACCATATATTTT
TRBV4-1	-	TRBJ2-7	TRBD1	CASSQTTGSFYEQYF	TGCGCCAGCAGCCAAACGACAGGGTCCTTCTACGAGCAGTACTTC
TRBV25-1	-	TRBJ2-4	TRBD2	CASSETSGRDRYIQYF	TGTGCCAGCAGTGAAACTAGCGGGAGGGACAGGTACATTCAGTACTTC
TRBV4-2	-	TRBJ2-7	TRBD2	CASSQAPSGASYEQYF	TGTGCCAGCAGCCAAGCCCCTAGCGGAGCTTCCTACGAGCAGTACTTC
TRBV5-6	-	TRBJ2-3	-	CASSLVGRGITDTQYF	TGTGCCAGCAGCTTGGTGGGTCGGGGAATCACAGATACGCAGTATTTT
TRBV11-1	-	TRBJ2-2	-	CASSSARDRVTGELFF	TGTGCCAGCAGCTCGGCGCGGGATAGGGTCACCGGGGAGCTGTTTTTT
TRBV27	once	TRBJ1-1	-	CASSAGMNTEAFF	TGTGCCAGCAGCGCCGGGATGAACACTGAAGCTTTCTTT
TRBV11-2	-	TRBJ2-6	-	CASSTRVGANVLTF	TGTGCCAGCAGCACCAGGGTTGGGGCCAACGTCCTGACTTTC
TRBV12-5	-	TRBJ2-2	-	CASGFSWEVGGELFF	TGTGCTAGTGGTTTTTCCTGGGAGGTGGGCGGGGAGCTGTTTTTT
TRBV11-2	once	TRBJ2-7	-	CASSLEVAELSYEQYF	TGTGCCAGCAGCTTAGAGGTAGCGGAGCTATCCTACGAGCAGTACTTC
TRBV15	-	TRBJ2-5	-	CATRGGGRETQYF	TGTGCCACCAGGGGAGGGGGACGGGAGACCCAGTACTTC
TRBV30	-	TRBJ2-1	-	CAWGVIYNEQFF	TGTGCCTGGGGAGTAATTTACAATGAGCAGTTCTTC
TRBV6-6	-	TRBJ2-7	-	CASTNWGSVEQYF	TGTGCCAGCACCAACTGGGGGTCGGTCGAGCAGTACTTC
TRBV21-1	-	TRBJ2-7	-	CASSTPPGLSSYEQYF	TGTGCCAGCAGCACCCCGCCAGGGCTCTCCTCCTACGAGCAGTACTTC
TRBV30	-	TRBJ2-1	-	CAWTVGPEKTSTYNEQFF	TGTGCCTGGACGGTAGGGCCAGAGAAGACGAGTACCTACAATGAGCAGTTCTTC
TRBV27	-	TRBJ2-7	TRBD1	CASSVVPGQGTEQYF	TGTGCCAGCAGTGTTGTCCCGGGACAGGGAACCGAGCAGTACTTC
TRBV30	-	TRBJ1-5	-	CAWSVSDHGQPQHF	TGTGCCTGGAGTGTATCGGACCACGGTCAGCCCCAGCATTTT
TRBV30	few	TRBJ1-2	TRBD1	CAWGGDRGPVYGYTF	TGTGCCTGGGGTGGGGACAGGGGGCCGGTCTATGGCTACACCTTC
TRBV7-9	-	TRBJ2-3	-	CASSLVTASTDTQYF	TGTGCCAGCAGCTTAGTTACGGCGAGCACAGATACGCAGTATTTT
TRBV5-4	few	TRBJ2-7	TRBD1	CASRPRDSYEQYF	TGTGCCAGCAGGCCACGGGACAGCTACGAGCAGTACTTC
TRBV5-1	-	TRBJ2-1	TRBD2	CASSFGREWVNEQFF	TGCGCCAGCAGCTTCGGGCGGGAGTGGGTCAATGAGCAGTTCTTC
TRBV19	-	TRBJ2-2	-	CASSIDRRQLNTGELFF	TGTGCCAGTAGTATAGATCGACGACAGCTGAACACCGGGGAGCTGTTTTTT
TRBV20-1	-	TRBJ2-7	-	CSAGDNYEQYF	TGCAGTGCTGGGGACAACTACGAGCAGTACTTC
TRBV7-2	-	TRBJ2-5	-	CASSFPYQETQYF	TGTGCCAGCAGCTTTCCGTACCAAGAGACCCAGTACTTC
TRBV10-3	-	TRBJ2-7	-	CAISESKKGPSYEQYF	TGTGCCATCAGTGAGTCGAAAAAGGGTCCATCCTACGAGCAGTACTTC
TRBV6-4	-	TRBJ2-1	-	CASSRDSGGEQFF	TGTGCCAGCAGTCGGGACTCCGGTGGTGAGCAGTTCTTC
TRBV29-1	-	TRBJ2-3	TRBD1	CSVEGQGVDTQYF	TGCAGCGTTGAGGGTCAGGGGGTGGATACGCAGTATTTT
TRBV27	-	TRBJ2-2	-	CASRKTVGTGELFF	TGTGCCAGCAGGAAGACAGTGGGGACCGGGGAGCTGTTTTTT
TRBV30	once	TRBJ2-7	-	CAWSVWGISYEQYF	TGTGCCTGGAGCGTGTGGGGTATCTCCTACGAGCAGTACTTC
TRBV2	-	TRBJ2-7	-	CASDSRDFDSYEQYF	TGTGCCAGCGACTCCCGGGACTTCGACTCCTACGAGCAGTACTTC
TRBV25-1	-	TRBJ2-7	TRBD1	CASSDLTGSYEQYF	TGTGCCAGCAGTGACCTGACAGGGTCCTACGAGCAGTACTTC
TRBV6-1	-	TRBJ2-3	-	CASRRTDTQYF	TGTGCCAGCAGGCGGACAGATACGCAGTATTTT
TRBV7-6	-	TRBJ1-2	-	CASSPSWGPNYGYTF	TGTGCCAGCAGCCCCAGTTGGGGTCCTAACTATGGCTACACCTTC
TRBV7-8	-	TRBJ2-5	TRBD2	CASSLGLDPSGGGWETQYF	TGTGCCAGCAGCTTAGGGCTCGACCCTAGCGGGGGGGGCTGGGAGACCCAGTACTTC
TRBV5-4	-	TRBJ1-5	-	CASSLGGHKKAQHF	TGTGCCAGCAGCTTGGGGGGGCACAAAAAGGCCCAGCATTTT
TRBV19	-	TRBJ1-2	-	CASQVWGRNNYGYTF	TGTGCCAGCCAAGTCTGGGGCCGGAATAACTATGGCTACACCTTC
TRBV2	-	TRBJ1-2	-	CASSEAPGGYGYTF	TGTGCCAGCAGTGAAGCGCCCGGGGGCTATGGCTACACCTTC
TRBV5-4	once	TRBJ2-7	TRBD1	CASSWETGNPPEQYF	TGTGCCAGCAGCTGGGAGACAGGGAACCCACCCGAGCAGTACTTC
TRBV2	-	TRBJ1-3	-	CASKEGRTSGNTIYF	TGTGCCAGCAAAGAGGGTCGGACCTCTGGAAACACCATATATTTT
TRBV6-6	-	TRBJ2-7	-	CASTSRGEAYEQYF	TGTGCCAGCACGTCCAGGGGTGAGGCTTACGAGCAGTACTTC
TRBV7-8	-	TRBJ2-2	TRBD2	CASSLDPSGRLTGELFF	TGTGCCAGCAGCTTAGATCCTAGCGGGAGGCTCACCGGGGAGCTGTTTTTT
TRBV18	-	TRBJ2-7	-	CASSPRENYEQYF	TGTGCCAGCTCACCTCGGGAAAACTACGAGCAGTACTTC
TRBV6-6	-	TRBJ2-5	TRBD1	CASSFRDRGEETQYF	TGTGCCAGCAGTTTCCGGGACAGGGGGGAAGAGACCCAGTACTTC
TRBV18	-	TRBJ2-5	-	CASSPPVPETQYF	TGTGCCAGCTCACCACCGGTCCCAGAGACCCAGTACTTC
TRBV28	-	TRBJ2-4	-	CASSFLGIQYF	TGTGCCAGCAGTTTTTTGGGCATTCAGTACTTC
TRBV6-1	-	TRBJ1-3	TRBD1	CASSVTGERSGNTIYF	TGTGCCAGCAGTGTCACAGGGGAAAGGTCTGGAAACACCATATATTTT
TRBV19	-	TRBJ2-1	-	CASSNVGGNEQFF	TGTGCCAGTAGTAACGTCGGGGGCAATGAGCAGTTCTTC
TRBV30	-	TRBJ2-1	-	CAWSVGGSYNEQFF	TGTGCCTGGAGTGTAGGGGGGTCCTACAATGAGCAGTTCTTC
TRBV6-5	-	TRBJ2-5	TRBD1	CASSYSGTGVRETQYF	TGTGCCAGCAGTTACTCCGGGACAGGGGTTCGGGAGACCCAGTACTTC
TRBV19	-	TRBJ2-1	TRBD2	CASSVAGGNEQFF	TGTGCCAGTAGTGTAGCGGGAGGGAATGAGCAGTTCTTC
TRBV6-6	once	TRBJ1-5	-	CASSYGGGRSQPQHF	TGTGCCAGCAGTTACGGAGGGGGGCGAAGTCAGCCCCAGCATTTT
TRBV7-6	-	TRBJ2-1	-	CASSLISGRLFF	TGTGCCAGCAGCCTAATTAGCGGAAGGCTGTTCTTC
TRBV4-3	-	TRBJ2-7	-	CASSQDTQGNEQYF	TGCGCCAGCAGCCAAGATACGCAGGGGAACGAGCAGTACTTC
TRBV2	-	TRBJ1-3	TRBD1	CASRPKDRGRYTIYF	TGTGCCAGCAGACCAAAGGACAGGGGGCGATACACCATATATTTT
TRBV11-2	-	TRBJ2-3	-	CASSLQDTYPSTDTQYF	TGTGCCAGCAGCTTACAGGACACATACCCTAGCACAGATACGCAGTATTTT